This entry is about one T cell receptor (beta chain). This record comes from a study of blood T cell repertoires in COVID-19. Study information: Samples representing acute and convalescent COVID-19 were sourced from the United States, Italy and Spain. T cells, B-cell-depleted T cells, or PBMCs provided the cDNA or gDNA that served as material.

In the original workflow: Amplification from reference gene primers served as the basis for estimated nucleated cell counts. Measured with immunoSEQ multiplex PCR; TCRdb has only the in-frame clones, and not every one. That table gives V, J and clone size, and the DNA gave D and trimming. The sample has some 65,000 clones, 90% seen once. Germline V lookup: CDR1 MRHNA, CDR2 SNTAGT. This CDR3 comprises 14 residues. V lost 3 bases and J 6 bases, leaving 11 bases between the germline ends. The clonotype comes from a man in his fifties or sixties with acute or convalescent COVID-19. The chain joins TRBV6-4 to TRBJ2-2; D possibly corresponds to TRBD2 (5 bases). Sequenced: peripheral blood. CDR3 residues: CASSESAEAGELFF. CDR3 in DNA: TGTGCCAGCAGTGAGTCAGCGGAGGCCGGGGAGCTGTTTTTT.